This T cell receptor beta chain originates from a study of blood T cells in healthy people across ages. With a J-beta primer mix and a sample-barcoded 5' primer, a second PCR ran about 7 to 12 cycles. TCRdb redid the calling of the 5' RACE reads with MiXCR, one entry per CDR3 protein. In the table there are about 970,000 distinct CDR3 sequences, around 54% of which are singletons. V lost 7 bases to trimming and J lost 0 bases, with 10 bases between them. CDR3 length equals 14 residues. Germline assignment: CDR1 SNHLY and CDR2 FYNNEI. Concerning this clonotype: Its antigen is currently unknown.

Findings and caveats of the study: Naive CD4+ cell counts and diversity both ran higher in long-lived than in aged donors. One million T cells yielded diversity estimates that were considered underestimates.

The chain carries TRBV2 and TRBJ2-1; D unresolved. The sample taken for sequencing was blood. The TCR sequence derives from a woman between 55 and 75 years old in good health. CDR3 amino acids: CASNQDSSYNEQFF. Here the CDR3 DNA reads TGTGCCAGCAACCAGGATTCCTCCTACAATGAGCAGTTCTTC.